A single sample is the source of the 3 T cell receptor beta chains below, sequenced in a study of T cells after posttransplantation cyclophosphamide (dated by TCRdb to about 2016). Libraries came from the immunoSEQ multiplex PCR assay. TCRdb carries this immuneACCESS record with in-frame sequences only. Its versions omit some clonotypes, under half of them owing to an unresolved V gene in the studies checked, with the rest unexplained. The sample has tens of thousands of clones on record, roughly 78% of them singletons. The ten largest clones capture 7% to 8.5% of the sample. The sample's treatment or condition label, decoded: high-dose cyclophosphamide on days +3 and +4 as single-agent GVHD prophylaxis. Patients in the PTCy group got busulfan and fludarabine conditioning, a marrow graft from a related or unrelated donor, and cyclophosphamide on days +3 and +4. The sequenced sample was CD4+ T cells sorted from blood, obtained approximately 1,900 days after a stem cell transplant with posttransplant cyclophosphamide. The source is a female patient in her 40s who received an allogeneic stem cell transplant from a related donor, was CMV-positive, and had no GVHD. After a transplant, the graft donor may have provided part of the T cells.

In its sample, this clone was seen a few times. This sample includes further DNA sequences coding for the same CDR3. This sequence joins TRBV6-1 and TRBJ2-7; tentatively, D is TRBD2 (5 bases). The CDR3 loop spans 16 amino acids. The germline gives CDR1 MNHNS, CDR2 SASEGT. Between the trimmed V and J ends, which lost 4 bases and 0 bases, there was a span of 16 bases. CDR3 DNA: TGTGCCAGCAGTGCCCAGAGCGGACTGACCTCCTACGAGCAGTACTTC. Amino acid sequence: CASSAQSGLTSYEQYF.

V gene TRBV5-1 combines with J gene TRBJ1-2; weak D call: TRBD1 (6 bases). There are 14 residues in the CDR3. V shed 4 bases and J shed 4 bases, with 14 bases lying between them. Germline V gene data show CDR1 as SGHRS and CDR2 as YFSETQ. Written as DNA, the CDR3 is TGCGCCAGCAGCGTCTACGGGACAACCTATGGCTACACCTTC. Amino acids: CASSVYGTTYGYTF.

Turning to this clone: Other DNA sequences in the sample encode the same CDR3. The chain couples TRBV5-1 to TRBJ2-2; possible D gene TRBD1, 8 bases. The CDR3 consists of 15 residues. Germline V gene sequence: CDR1 SGHRS, CDR2 YFSETQ. The V end lost 4 bases, the J end lost 5 bases, and 15 bases lay between the germline ends. CDR3 coding DNA: TGCGCCAGCAGCCCCGGACAGGGAGGGACCGGGGAGCTGTTTTTT. Translation gives CASSPGQGGTGELFF.